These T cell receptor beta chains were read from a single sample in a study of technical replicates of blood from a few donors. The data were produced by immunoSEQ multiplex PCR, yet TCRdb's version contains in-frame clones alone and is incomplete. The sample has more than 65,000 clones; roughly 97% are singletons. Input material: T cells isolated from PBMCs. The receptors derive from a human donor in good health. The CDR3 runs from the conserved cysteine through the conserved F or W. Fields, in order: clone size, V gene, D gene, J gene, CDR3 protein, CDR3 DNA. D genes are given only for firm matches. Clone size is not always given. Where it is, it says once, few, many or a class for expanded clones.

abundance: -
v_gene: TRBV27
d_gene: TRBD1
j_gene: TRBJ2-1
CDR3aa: CASSRDRARVEQFF
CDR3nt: TGTGCCAGCAGTCGTGACAGGGCCAGAGTGGAGCAGTTCTTC

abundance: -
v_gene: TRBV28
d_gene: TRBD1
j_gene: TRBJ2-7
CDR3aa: CASSFLPDRGSYEQYF
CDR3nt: TGTGCCAGCAGTTTCCTACCAGACAGGGGTTCGTACGAGCAGTACTTC

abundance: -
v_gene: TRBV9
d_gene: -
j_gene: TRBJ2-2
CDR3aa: CASRRTQNTGELFF
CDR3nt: TGTGCCAGCAGGAGGACACAGAACACCGGGGAGCTGTTTTTT

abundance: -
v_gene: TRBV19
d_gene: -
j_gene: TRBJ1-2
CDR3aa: CASTWADSSYTF
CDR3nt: TGTGCCAGTACCTGGGCAGATAGTAGCTACACCTTC

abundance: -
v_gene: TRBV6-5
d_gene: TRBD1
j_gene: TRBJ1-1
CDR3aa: CASSQGGTETKAFF
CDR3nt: TGTGCCAGCAGTCAGGGTGGGACAGAAACCAAAGCTTTCTTT

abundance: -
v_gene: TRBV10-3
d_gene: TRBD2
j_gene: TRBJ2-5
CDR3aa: CAISEGTSEETQYF
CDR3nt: TGTGCCATCAGTGAAGGGACTAGCGAAGAGACCCAGTACTTC

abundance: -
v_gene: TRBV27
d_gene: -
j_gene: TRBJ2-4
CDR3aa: CASSLAGSKNIQYF
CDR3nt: TGTGCCAGCAGCCTGGCAGGGTCCAAAAACATTCAGTACTTC

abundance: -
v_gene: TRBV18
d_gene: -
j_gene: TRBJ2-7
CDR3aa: CASSPPSSYEQYF
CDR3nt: TGTGCCAGCTCACCCCCATCATCCTACGAGCAGTACTTC

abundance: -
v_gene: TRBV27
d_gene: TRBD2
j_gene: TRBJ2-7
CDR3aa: CASSYAGGRYEQYF
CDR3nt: TGTGCCAGCAGTTACGCGGGAGGGAGGTACGAGCAGTACTTC

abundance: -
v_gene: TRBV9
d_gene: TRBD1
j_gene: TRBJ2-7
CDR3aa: CASSGDRGDYEQYF
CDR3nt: TGTGCCAGCAGCGGGGACAGGGGCGACTACGAGCAGTACTTC

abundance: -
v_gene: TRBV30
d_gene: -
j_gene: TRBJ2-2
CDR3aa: CAWTQAGELFF
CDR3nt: TGTGCCTGGACGCAGGCCGGGGAGCTGTTTTTT

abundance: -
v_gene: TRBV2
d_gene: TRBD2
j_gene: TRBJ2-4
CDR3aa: CASSERGRAREIRNIQYF
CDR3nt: TGTGCCAGCAGTGAGAGAGGGAGGGCGCGGGAGATCAGAAACATTCAGTACTTC

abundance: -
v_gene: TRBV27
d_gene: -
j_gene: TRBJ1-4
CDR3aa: CASRGAGTPNEKLFF
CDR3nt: TGTGCCAGCCGTGGGGCCGGTACCCCTAATGAAAAACTGTTTTTT

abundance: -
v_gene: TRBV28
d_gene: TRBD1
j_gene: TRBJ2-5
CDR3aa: CASRDRETQYF
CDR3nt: TGTGCCAGCCGGGACAGGGAGACCCAGTACTTC

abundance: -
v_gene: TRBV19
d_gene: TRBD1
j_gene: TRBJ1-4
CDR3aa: CASSRGRNEKLFF
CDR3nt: TGTGCCAGTAGCAGGGGGCGAAATGAAAAACTGTTTTTT

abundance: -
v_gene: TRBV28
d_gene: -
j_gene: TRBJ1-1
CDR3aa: CASSFRGNTEAFF
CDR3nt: TGTGCCAGCAGTTTTAGGGGGAACACTGAAGCTTTCTTT

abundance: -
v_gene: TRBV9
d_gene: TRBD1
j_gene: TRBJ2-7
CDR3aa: CASSVEGQGLYEQYF
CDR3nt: TGTGCCAGCAGCGTAGAAGGACAGGGATTGTACGAGCAGTACTTC

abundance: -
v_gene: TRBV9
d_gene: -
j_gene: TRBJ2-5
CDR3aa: CASSVSRREETQYF
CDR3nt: TGTGCCAGCAGCGTTTCGCGCAGGGAAGAGACCCAGTACTTC

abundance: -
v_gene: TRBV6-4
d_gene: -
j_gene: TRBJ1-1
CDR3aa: CASSEREGTEAFF
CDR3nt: TGTGCCAGCAGTGAGAGGGAGGGCACTGAAGCTTTCTTT

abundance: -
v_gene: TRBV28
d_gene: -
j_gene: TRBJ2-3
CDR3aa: CASSLLQGADTQYF
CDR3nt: TGTGCCAGCAGTTTACTACAGGGTGCAGATACGCAGTATTTT

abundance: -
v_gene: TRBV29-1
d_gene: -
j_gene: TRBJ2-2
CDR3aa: CSVGERPGSGTGELFF
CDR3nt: TGCAGCGTTGGGGAAAGGCCGGGGAGTGGAACCGGGGAGCTGTTTTTT

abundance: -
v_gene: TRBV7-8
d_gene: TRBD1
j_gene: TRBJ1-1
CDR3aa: CASSLAAGGGLMEAFF
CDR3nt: TGTGCCAGCAGCTTAGCCGCAGGGGGCGGTTTGATGGAAGCTTTCTTT

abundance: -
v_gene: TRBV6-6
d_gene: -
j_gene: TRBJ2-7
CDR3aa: CASSYELSSLSEQYF
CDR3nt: TGTGCCAGCAGTTATGAACTGTCTTCTTTGAGCGAGCAGTACTTC

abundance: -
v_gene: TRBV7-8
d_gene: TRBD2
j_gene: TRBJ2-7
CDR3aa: CASSLGLANYEQYF
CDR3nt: TGTGCCAGCAGCTTAGGACTAGCGAACTACGAGCAGTACTTC

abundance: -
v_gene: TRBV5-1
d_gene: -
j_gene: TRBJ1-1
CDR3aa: CASSLEAGSLYNTEAFF
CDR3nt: TGCGCCAGCAGCTTGGAGGCAGGGTCGCTATATAACACTGAAGCTTTCTTT

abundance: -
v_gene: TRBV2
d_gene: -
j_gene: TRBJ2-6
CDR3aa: CASRESSGANVLTF
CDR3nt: TGTGCCAGCAGGGAGTCCTCTGGGGCCAACGTCCTGACTTTC

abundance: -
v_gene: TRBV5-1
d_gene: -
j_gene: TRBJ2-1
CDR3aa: CASSLGGKEQFF
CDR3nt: TGCGCCAGCAGCTTAGGCGGAAAAGAGCAGTTCTTC

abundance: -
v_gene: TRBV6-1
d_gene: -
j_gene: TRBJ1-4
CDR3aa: CASSEGTVNEKLFF
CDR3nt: TGTGCCAGCAGTGAAGGGACAGTCAATGAAAAACTGTTTTTT

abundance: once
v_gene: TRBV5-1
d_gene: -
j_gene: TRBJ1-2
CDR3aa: CASSLGGEGDGYTF
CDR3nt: TGCGCCAGCAGCTTGGGCGGGGAAGGCGATGGCTACACCTTC

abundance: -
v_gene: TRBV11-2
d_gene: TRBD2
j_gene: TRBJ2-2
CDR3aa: CASRRVAGGRGELFF
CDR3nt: TGTGCCAGCAGGCGGGTAGCGGGAGGGCGCGGGGAGCTGTTTTTT

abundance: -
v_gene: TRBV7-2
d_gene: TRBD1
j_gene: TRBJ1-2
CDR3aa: CASSSGTGGYTF
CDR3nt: TGTGCCAGCAGCTCCGGGACAGGGGGCTACACCTTC

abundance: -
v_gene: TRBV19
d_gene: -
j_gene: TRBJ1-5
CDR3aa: CASRIQGSQPQHF
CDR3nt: TGTGCCAGTAGAATACAGGGTAGTCAGCCCCAGCATTTT

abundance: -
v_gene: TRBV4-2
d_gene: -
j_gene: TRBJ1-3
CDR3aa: CASSQGTQQRNTIYF
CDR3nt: TGTGCCAGCAGCCAAGGGACACAGCAACGAAACACCATATATTTT

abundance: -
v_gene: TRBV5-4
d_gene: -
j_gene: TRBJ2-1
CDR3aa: CASSSGQIYNEQFF
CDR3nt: TGTGCCAGCAGCTCAGGACAGATTTACAATGAGCAGTTCTTC

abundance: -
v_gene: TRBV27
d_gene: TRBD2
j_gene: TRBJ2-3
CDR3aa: CASSYELGGEDTQYF
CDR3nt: TGTGCCAGCAGTTATGAACTGGGGGGGGAAGATACGCAGTATTTT

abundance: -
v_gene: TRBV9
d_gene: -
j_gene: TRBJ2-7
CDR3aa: CASSAAGLSSYEQYF
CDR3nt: TGTGCCAGCAGCGCCGCGGGACTCTCATCCTACGAGCAGTACTTC

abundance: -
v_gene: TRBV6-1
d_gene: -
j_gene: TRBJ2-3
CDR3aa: CASSDWLGSGTDTQYF
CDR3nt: TGTGCCAGCAGTGACTGGCTAGGTTCTGGCACAGATACGCAGTATTTT

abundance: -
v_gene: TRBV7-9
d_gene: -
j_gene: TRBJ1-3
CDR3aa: CASSLEWHSGNTIYF
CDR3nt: TGTGCCAGCAGCTTAGAGTGGCACTCTGGAAACACCATATATTTT

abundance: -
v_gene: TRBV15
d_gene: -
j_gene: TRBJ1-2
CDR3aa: CATSRAAGGYTF
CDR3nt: TGTGCCACCAGCAGAGCAGCGGGAGGCTACACCTTC

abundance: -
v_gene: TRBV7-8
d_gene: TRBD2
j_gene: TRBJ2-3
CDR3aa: CASSFRGRAADTQYF
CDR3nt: TGTGCCAGCAGCTTTCGCGGGAGGGCCGCAGATACGCAGTATTTT

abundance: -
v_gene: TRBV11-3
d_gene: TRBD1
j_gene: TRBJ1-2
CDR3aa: CASSSGQGYYGYTF
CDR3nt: TGTGCCAGCAGCTCCGGACAGGGTTACTATGGCTACACCTTC

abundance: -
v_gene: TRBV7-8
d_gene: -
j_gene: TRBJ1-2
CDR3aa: CASSPDNYGYTF
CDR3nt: TGTGCCAGCAGCCCAGATAACTATGGCTACACCTTC

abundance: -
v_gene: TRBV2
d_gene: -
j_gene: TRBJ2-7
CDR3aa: CASIYGQRIYEQYF
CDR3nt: TGTGCCAGCATATACGGACAGAGGATCTACGAGCAGTACTTC

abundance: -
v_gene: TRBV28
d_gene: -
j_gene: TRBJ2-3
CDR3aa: CASSLRGTDTQYF
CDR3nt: TGTGCCAGCAGTTTACGGGGCACAGATACGCAGTATTTT

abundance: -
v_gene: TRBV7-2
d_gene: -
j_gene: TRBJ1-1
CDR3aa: CASSTGWTEAFF
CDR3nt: TGTGCCAGCAGCACCGGGTGGACTGAAGCTTTCTTT

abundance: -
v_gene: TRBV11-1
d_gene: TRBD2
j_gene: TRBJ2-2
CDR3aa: CASSRDVLAGHPYGELFF
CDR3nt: TGTGCCAGCAGCCGTGACGTGCTAGCGGGACACCCCTACGGGGAGCTGTTTTTT

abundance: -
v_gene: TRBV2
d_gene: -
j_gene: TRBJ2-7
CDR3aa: CASRVLGGEIFYEQYF
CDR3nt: TGTGCCAGCAGGGTCCTAGGGGGGGAAATCTTCTACGAGCAGTACTTC

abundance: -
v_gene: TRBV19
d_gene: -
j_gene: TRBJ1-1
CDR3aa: CASSWGGGTEAFF
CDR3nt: TGTGCCAGTAGTTGGGGCGGGGGGACTGAAGCTTTCTTT

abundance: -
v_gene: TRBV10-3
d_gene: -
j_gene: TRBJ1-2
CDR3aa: CAISDPQGGNGYTF
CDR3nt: TGTGCCATCAGTGACCCTCAGGGCGGGAATGGCTACACCTTC

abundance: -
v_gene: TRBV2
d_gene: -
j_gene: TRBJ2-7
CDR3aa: CASRAHEQYF
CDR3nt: TGTGCCAGCAGAGCACACGAGCAGTACTTC

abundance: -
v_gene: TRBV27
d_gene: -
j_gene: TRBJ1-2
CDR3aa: CASSPNSHSPRGYGYTF
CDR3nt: TGTGCCAGCAGTCCGAACTCCCACTCGCCCCGGGGCTATGGCTACACCTTC

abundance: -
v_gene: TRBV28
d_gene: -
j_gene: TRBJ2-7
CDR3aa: CASSLSPYEQYF
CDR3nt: TGTGCCAGCAGTTTATCCCCGTACGAGCAGTACTTC

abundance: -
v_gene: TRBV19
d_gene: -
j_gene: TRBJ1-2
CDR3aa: CASRSGNYGYTF
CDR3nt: TGTGCCAGTAGGAGCGGGAACTATGGCTACACCTTC

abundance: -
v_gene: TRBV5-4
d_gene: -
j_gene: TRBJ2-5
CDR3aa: CASSLALREETQYF
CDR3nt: TGTGCCAGCAGCTTGGCCCTCAGGGAAGAGACCCAGTACTTC

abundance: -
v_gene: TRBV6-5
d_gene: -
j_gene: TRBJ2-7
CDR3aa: CASNGNGLSSYEQYF
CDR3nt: TGTGCCAGCAACGGGAACGGACTAAGCTCCTACGAGCAGTACTTC

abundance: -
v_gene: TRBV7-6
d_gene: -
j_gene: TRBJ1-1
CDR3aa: CASSLGTDVWTNTEAFF
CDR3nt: TGTGCCAGCAGCTTAGGGACAGATGTTTGGACGAACACTGAAGCTTTCTTT

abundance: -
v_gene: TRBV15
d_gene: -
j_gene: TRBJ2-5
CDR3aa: CATSREQVQETQYF
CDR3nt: TGTGCCACCAGCAGAGAACAAGTCCAAGAGACCCAGTACTTC

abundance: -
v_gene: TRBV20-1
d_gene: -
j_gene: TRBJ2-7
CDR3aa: CSARTGYEQYF
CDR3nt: TGCAGTGCTAGGACAGGCTACGAGCAGTACTTC

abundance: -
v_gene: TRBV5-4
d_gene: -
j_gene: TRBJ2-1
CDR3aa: CACGQEQFF
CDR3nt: TGTGCCTGCGGGCAAGAGCAGTTCTTC